These T cell receptor beta chains were read from a single sample in a study of long-term antiretroviral therapy in people with HIV. Sequencing was performed with immunoSEQ multiplex PCR; in TCRdb, only in-frame clones are kept and a portion is missing. This table has about 19,000 clones, more than 65% appearing once. This specimen was unsorted PBMCs, taken at the start of antiretroviral therapy, before treatment. Receptor source: a man younger than 30 with HIV. The CDR3 runs from the conserved cysteine through the conserved F or W. The D gene is left open where the match is weak. A clone size is listed for some rows: how often the clone was seen (once, few, many), or a class if it is expanded.

cdr3_nt | cdr3_aa | v_call | clone_size | d_call | j_call
TGTGCCAGCTCGCCAGGGACAGGGTTTTACGAGCAGTACTTC | CASSPGTGFYEQYF | TRBV6-1 | . | TRBD1 | TRBJ2-7
TGTGCCACCACTCAGGGGGCGCACGCCGGGGAGCTGTTTTTT | CATTQGAHAGELFF | TRBV19 | few | TRBD1 | TRBJ2-2
TGCGCCAGCAGTGAGTCGAAACTAGCGGGAGCGTTTACCGGGGAGCTGTTTTTT | CASSESKLAGAFTGELFF | TRBV10-1 | . | TRBD2 | TRBJ2-2
TGTGCCAGCTCACCCCGGACAGGGGGGAACACTGAAGCTTTCTTT | CASSPRTGGNTEAFF | TRBV18 | . | TRBD1 | TRBJ1-1
TGTGCCAGTAGTGGGTTGGCCGGGATCCTCTCCTACGAGCAGTACTTC | CASSGLAGILSYEQYF | TRBV19 | . | . | TRBJ2-7
TGTGCCAGCGGATCTGCCCGGGGGAACTACGAGCAGTACTTC | CASGSARGNYEQYF | TRBV2 | . | . | TRBJ2-7
TGCGCCAGCAGCAGGGGGCTACAGGGATCAGGGGAAAAACTGTTTTTT | CASSRGLQGSGEKLFF | TRBV5-1 | . | TRBD1 | TRBJ1-4
TGTGCCACGGGACTAGCGGGAGGGCCATGGAATGAGCAGTTCTTC | CATGLAGGPWNEQFF | TRBV19 | few | TRBD2 | TRBJ2-1
TGTGCCACTACGGGTCGGGGGTGGACTGAAGCTTTCTTT | CATTGRGWTEAFF | TRBV6-5 | . | . | TRBJ1-1
TGTGCCAGCAGCGCCACACCGGGACAGGGGTATGGCTACACCTTC | CASSATPGQGYGYTF | TRBV9 | . | TRBD1 | TRBJ1-2
TGTGCCAGCTCACGCGATGCGACTAGCACAGATACGCAGTATTTT | CASSRDATSTDTQYF | TRBV18 | . | . | TRBJ2-3
TGTGCCAGCAGCCCAACAGGGCGGAGAGAGGAGCAGTACTTC | CASSPTGRREEQYF | TRBV9 | few | . | TRBJ2-7
TGTGCCAGCAGTGAAGGAACGACAGGGGTTTACGAGCAGTACTTC | CASSEGTTGVYEQYF | TRBV6-1 | . | TRBD1 | TRBJ2-7
TGTGCCAGCAGCTTGACTTTCGACGGGAGCACTGAAGCTTTCTTT | CASSLTFDGSTEAFF | TRBV7-8 | . | . | TRBJ1-1
TGTGCCAGCAGTGAAAGGGCTAGCGGGATTACGGACGAGCAGTTCTTC | CASSERASGITDEQFF | TRBV2 | . | TRBD2 | TRBJ2-1
TGTGCCGTTGGGGGAGCCGGAAACACCATATATTTT | CAVGGAGNTIYF | TRBV12-1 | . | . | TRBJ1-3
TGTGCCAGCAGTTCGGACCCCGGCTACGAGCAGTACTTC | CASSSDPGYEQYF | TRBV13 | . | . | TRBJ2-7
TGTGCCAGCAGCTTAGGACAGAACACCGGGGAGCTGTTTTTT | CASSLGQNTGELFF | TRBV11-2 | . | . | TRBJ2-2
TGTGCCAGCAGCCCCGAGTGGGGTTACACAGATACGCAGTATTTT | CASSPEWGYTDTQYF | TRBV5-5 | . | . | TRBJ2-3
TGCGCCAGCAGTAGACAGGGGGGCGCCTATGAAAAACTGTTTTTT | CASSRQGGAYEKLFF | TRBV4-3 | . | TRBD1 | TRBJ1-4
TGTGCCTCAGGACTAGCGAACACCGGGGAGCTGTTTTTT | CASGLANTGELFF | TRBV15 | few | TRBD2 | TRBJ2-2
TGTGCCAGCACCTCAGCGGGAACCCGCAATGAGCAGTTCTTC | CASTSAGTRNEQFF | TRBV7-9 | few | TRBD2 | TRBJ2-1
TGTGCCAGCGTGGAGTTTCGGGCTAGCGGTTACAATGAGCAGTTCTTC | CASVEFRASGYNEQFF | TRBV2 | . | TRBD2 | TRBJ2-1
TGTGCCAGCTTAGCGGGAGTTTCCGAGACCCAGTACTTC | CASLAGVSETQYF | TRBV2 | . | TRBD2 | TRBJ2-5
TGCGCCAGCAGCTTGGAAGATATCCTTGGCCCCGCCTACAATGAGCAGTTCTTC | CASSLEDILGPAYNEQFF | TRBV5-1 | . | . | TRBJ2-1
TGTGCCAGCAGTCCCCGGGACAGGGGCAGGGATACGCAGTATTTT | CASSPRDRGRDTQYF | TRBV27 | . | TRBD1 | TRBJ2-3
TGCAGCGTTGCGTCCCTAGGAAACGACGAGCAGTACTTC | CSVASLGNDEQYF | TRBV29-1 | . | . | TRBJ2-7
TGCGCCAGCAGGGTCGGGGACAGTGACTATGGCTACACCTTC | CASRVGDSDYGYTF | TRBV5-1 | . | TRBD1 | TRBJ1-2
TGTGCCAGCAGTACCCGAAAGGGGGGGACCCAGTACTTC | CASSTRKGGTQYF | TRBV28 | . | . | TRBJ2-5
TGTGCCAGCAGTTACCGAGACCCCACCGGGGAGCTGTTTTTT | CASSYRDPTGELFF | TRBV6-5 | . | . | TRBJ2-2
TGTGCCAGTAGTATAGCGGGAACAGATACGCAGTATTTT | CASSIAGTDTQYF | TRBV19 | . | . | TRBJ2-3
TGTGCCACCAGCAGGGACAGAAGCTCTGGGGCCAACGTCCTGACTTTC | CATSRDRSSGANVLTF | TRBV15 | once | . | TRBJ2-6
TGCAGCGTTGTCCGGGACAGGGGCCTACCGGGAGCTTTCTTT | CSVVRDRGLPGAFF | TRBV29-1 | . | TRBD1 | TRBJ1-1
TGTGCCAGCAGCCCCACCTGGGACAGCTCCTACGAGCAGTACTTC | CASSPTWDSSYEQYF | TRBV11-2 | . | TRBD1 | TRBJ2-7
TGTGCCAGCAGCCCGTCCTGGGGAGCGCCCACCGGGGAGCTGTTTTTT | CASSPSWGAPTGELFF | TRBV7-6 | . | . | TRBJ2-2
TGTGCCAGCAGCGTAACAGGGCTCCAGGTCTCTGGGGCCAACGTCCTGACTTTC | CASSVTGLQVSGANVLTF | TRBV9 | . | . | TRBJ2-6
TGTGCCAGCAGCTTGACAGGGGGCGCGGATACGCAGTATTTT | CASSLTGGADTQYF | TRBV7-9 | . | TRBD1 | TRBJ2-3
TGCGCCAGCAGTGTTCGAAGGGACTACGAGCAGTACTTC | CASSVRRDYEQYF | TRBV10-2 | . | . | TRBJ2-7
TGCAGCGGACGGACGGAGAACACTGAAGCTTTCTTT | CSGRTENTEAFF | TRBV29-1 | . | . | TRBJ1-1
TGTGCCAGCAGTCCTCGGGACACTTCCTACAATGAGCAGTTCTTC | CASSPRDTSYNEQFF | TRBV27 | . | . | TRBJ2-1
TGTGCCAGCAGTCCCACAGGGGGTAGTAGCTACGAGCAGTACTTC | CASSPTGGSSYEQYF | TRBV27 | . | TRBD1 | TRBJ2-7
TGTGCCAGCAGTGTGACTAGCGGGTACACCGGGGAGCTGTTTTTT | CASSVTSGYTGELFF | TRBV27 | . | TRBD2 | TRBJ2-2
TGCAGCGTTGTTGGTGACTCCTACGAGCAGTACTTC | CSVVGDSYEQYF | TRBV29-1 | . | . | TRBJ2-7
TGTGCCAGCAGCGTCGGGGGGTTCGACGAGCAGTACTTC | CASSVGGFDEQYF | TRBV9 | . | TRBD2 | TRBJ2-7
TGTGCCATCAGTGAGTTCCCGAGGACAGGGGAAGAGACCCAGTACTTC | CAISEFPRTGEETQYF | TRBV10-3 | . | TRBD1 | TRBJ2-5
TGTGCCAGCAGCTTAGTGGACGGCCACGAGCAGTACTTC | CASSLVDGHEQYF | TRBV11-2 | . | . | TRBJ2-7
TGCGCCAGCAGCTCCATGACTAGCGGGAGCACAGATACGCAGTATTTT | CASSSMTSGSTDTQYF | TRBV4-3 | . | TRBD2 | TRBJ2-3
TGTGCCAGCAGCCTATCCAGCGGGAGGGCCGGAGATACGCAGTATTTT | CASSLSSGRAGDTQYF | TRBV7-2 | once | TRBD2 | TRBJ2-3
TGTGCCAGTAGTATTGCAGGATTGACCTACGAGCAGTACTTC | CASSIAGLTYEQYF | TRBV19 | . | . | TRBJ2-7
TGTGCCAGCAGCGTAGCTCAGCGGGTCTCCTACAATGAGCAGTTCTTC | CASSVAQRVSYNEQFF | TRBV9 | . | . | TRBJ2-1
TGTGCCAGCAGGGGAGGGTCTGAAGCTTTCTTT | CASRGGSEAFF | TRBV25-1 | . | . | TRBJ1-1
TGTGCCATCAGGACGGAGGACAGAGACGAGCAGTACTTC | CAIRTEDRDEQYF | TRBV10-3 | . | . | TRBJ2-7
TGTGCCAGCAGCGGACCTAGCGGGAGTACCTACGAGCAGTACTTC | CASSGPSGSTYEQYF | TRBV7-9 | . | TRBD2 | TRBJ2-7
TGTGCCAGCAGTTCGTGGTGGGGCACTGAAGCTTTCTTT | CASSSWWGTEAFF | TRBV27 | few | . | TRBJ1-1
TGTGCCAGCAGTTCTTCCTACGAGCAGTACTTC | CASSSSYEQYF | TRBV28 | . | . | TRBJ2-7